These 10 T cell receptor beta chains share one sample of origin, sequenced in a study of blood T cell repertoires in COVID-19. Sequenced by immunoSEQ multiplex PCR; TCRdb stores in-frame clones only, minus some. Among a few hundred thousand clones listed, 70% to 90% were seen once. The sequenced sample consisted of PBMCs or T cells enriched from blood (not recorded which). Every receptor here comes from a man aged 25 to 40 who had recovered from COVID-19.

The CDR3 coding sequence is TGTGCCAGCAGTGAAAGCCCTCGCTATGGCTACACCTTC. Amino acid sequence: CASSESPRYGYTF. The chain joins TRBV6-1 to TRBJ1-2, with no clear D. Trimming took off 2 bases at V and 4 bases at J, with 8 bases between the two ends. The CDR3 is 13 residues long. The V gene's germline CDR1 is MNHNS and CDR2 SASEGT.

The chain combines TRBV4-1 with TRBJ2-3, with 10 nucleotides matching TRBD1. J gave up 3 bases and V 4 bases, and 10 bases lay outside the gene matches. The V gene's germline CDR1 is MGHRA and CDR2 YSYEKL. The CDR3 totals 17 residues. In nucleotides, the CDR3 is TGCGCCAGCAGCCGATCGAGACCGGGACAGGGGACAGATACGCAGTATTTT. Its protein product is CASSRSRPGQGTDTQYF.

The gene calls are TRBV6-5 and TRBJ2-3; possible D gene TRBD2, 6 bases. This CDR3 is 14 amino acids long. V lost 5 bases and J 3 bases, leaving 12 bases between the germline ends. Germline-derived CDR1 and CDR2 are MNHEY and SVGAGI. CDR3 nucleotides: TGTGCCAGCAGTACCGGGACTTCTACAGATACGCAGTATTTT. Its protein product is CASSTGTSTDTQYF.

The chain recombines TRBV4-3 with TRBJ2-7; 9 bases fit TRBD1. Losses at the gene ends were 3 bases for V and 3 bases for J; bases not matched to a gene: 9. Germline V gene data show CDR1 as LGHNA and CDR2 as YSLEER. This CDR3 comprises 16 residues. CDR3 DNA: TGCGCCAGCAGCCAGGGAGTGGGACAGGGTCTCTACGAGCAGTACTTC. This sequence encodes CASSQGVGQGLYEQYF.

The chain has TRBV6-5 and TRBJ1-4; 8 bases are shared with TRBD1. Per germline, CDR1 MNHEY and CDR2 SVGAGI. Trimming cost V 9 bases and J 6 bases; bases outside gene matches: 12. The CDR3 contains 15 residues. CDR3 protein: CASLDLDRGYEKLFF. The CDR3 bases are TGTGCCAGTTTGGATTTAGACAGGGGTTATGAAAAACTGTTTTTT.

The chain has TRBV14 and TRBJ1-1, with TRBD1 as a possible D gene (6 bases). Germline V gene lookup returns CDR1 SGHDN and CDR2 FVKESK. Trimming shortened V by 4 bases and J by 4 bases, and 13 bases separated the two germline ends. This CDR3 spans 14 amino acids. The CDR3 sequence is CASSLQTGSTEAFF. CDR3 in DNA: TGTGCCAGCAGCCTCCAGACAGGAAGCACTGAAGCTTTCTTT.

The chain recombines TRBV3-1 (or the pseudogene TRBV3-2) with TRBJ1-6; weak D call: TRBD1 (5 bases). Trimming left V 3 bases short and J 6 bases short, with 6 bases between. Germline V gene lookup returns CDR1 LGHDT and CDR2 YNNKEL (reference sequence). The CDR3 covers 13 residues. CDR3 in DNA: TGTGCCAGCAGCCACGACAGTAATTCACCCCTCCACTTT. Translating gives CASSHDSNSPLHF.

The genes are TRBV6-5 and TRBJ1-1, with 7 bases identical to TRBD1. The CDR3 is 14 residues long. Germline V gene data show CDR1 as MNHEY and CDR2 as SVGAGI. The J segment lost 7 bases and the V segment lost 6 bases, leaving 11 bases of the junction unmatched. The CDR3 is CASSLMTGQSEAFF. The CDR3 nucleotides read TGTGCCAGCAGCCTAATGACAGGGCAAAGTGAAGCTTTCTTT.

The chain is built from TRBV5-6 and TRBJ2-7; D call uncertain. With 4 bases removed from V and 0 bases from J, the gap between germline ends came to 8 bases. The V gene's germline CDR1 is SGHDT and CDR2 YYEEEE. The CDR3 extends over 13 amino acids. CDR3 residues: CASSLPSSYEQYF. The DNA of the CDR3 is TGTGCCAGCAGCCTCCCTAGCTCCTACGAGCAGTACTTC.

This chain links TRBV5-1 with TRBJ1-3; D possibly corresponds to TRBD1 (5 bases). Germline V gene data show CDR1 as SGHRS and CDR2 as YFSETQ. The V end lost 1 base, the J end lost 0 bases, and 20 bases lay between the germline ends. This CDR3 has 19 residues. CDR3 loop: CASSLPRRVGSNSGNTIYF. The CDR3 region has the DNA TGCGCCAGCAGCTTGCCCCGCAGGGTAGGATCTAACTCTGGAAACACCATATATTTT.